Here is one TCR beta chain with its context. The CDR3 sequence is 16 residues long. V dropped 0 bases and J dropped 0 bases, with 8 bases sitting between them. Germline V lookup: CDR1 LGHNA, CDR2 YSLEER. The sample originates from a study of blood T cell repertoires in COVID-19. Study-level information: From the United States, Italy and Spain came samples of acute and convalescent COVID-19. PBMCs, B-cell-depleted T cells, or T cells provided the cDNA or gDNA that made up the material.

Per the authors' pipeline: Reference gene primers were amplified, and this amplification served to estimate nucleated cell counts. Libraries were prepared by immunoSEQ multiplex PCR; TCRdb keeps only in-frame clonotypes and omits some of them. V, J and clone size are taken as reported in that table, and D and trimming were inferred from the DNA itself. The sample has about 140,000 clones, under 90% seen once. The receptor was derived from a human donor in a cohort sampled during active COVID-19. The specimen was peripheral blood. This chain links TRBV4-3 with TRBJ2-2; possibly TRBD1 for D (6 bases). The CDR3 reads CASSQEGGSNTGELFF. For the CDR3, the DNA is TGCGCCAGCAGCCAAGAAGGGGGATCGAACACCGGGGAGCTGTTTTTT.